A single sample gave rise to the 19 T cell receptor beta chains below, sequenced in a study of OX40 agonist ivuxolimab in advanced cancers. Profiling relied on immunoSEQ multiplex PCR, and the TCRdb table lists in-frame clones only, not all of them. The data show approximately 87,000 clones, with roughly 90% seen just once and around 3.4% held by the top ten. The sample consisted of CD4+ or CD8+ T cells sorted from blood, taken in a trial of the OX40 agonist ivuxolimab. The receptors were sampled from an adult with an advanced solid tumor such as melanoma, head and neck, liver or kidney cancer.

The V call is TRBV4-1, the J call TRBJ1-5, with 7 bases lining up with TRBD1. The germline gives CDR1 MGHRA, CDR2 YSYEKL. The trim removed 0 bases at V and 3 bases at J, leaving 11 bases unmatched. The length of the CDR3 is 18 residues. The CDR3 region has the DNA TGCGCCAGCAGCCAAGAATGGACAGGACGTACCTACAATCAGCCCCAGCATTTT. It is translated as CASSQEWTGRTYNQPQHF.

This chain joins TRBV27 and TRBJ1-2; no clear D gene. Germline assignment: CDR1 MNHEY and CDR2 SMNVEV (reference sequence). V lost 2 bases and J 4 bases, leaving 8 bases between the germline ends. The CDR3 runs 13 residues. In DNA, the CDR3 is TGTGCCAGCAGTTTAAGTCGGACCTATGGCTACACCTTC. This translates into CASSLSRTYGYTF.

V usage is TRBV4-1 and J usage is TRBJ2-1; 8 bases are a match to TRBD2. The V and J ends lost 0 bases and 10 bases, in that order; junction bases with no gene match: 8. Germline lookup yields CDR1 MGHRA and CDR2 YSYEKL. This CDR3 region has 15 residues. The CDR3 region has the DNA TGCGCCAGCAGCCAAGATCCCGGGACTAGTGAGGAGCAGTTCTTC. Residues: CASSQDPGTSEEQFF.

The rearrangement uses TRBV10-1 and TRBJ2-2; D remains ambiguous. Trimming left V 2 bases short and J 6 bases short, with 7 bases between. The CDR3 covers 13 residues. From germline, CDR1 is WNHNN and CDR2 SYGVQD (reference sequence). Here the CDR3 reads CASSEVEAGELFF. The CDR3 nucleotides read TGCGCCAGCAGTGAGGTAGAGGCCGGGGAGCTGTTTTTT.

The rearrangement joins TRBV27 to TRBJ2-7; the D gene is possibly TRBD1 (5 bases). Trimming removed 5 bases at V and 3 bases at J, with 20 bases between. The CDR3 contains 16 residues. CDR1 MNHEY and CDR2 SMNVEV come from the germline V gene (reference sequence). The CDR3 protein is CASSPRTLSQVYEQYF. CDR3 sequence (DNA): TGTGCCAGCAGTCCCCGAACACTTTCACAGGTCTACGAGCAGTACTTC.

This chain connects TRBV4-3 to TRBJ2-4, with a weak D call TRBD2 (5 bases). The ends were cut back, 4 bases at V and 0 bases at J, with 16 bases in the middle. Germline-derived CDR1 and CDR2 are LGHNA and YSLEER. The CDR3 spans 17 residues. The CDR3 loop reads CASSLSRSGLAKNIQYF. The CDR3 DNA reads TGCGCCAGCAGCCTGAGTAGGTCGGGGTTAGCCAAAAACATTCAGTACTTC.

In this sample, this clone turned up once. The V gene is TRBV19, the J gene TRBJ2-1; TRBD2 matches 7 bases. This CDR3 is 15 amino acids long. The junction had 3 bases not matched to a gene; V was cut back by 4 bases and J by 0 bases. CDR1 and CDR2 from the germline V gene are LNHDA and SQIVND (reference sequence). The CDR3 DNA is TGTGCCAGTAGTAACGGGGGGAGCTCCTACAATGAGCAGTTCTTC. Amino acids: CASSNGGSSYNEQFF.

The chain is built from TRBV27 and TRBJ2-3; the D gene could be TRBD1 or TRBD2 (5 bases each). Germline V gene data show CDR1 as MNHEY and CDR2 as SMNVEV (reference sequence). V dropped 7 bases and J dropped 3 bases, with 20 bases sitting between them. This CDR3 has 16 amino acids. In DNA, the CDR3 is TGTGCCAGCACCCCCTTAACGGAAGAGGGGACAGATACGCAGTATTTT. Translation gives CASTPLTEEGTDTQYF.

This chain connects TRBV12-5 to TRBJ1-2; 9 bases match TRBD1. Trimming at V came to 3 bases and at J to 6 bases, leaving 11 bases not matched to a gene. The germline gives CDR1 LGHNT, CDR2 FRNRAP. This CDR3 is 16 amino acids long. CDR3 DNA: TGTGCTAGTGGTTTAATCTTGTTGGGACAGGGAGATGGCTACACCTTC. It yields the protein CASGLILLGQGDGYTF.

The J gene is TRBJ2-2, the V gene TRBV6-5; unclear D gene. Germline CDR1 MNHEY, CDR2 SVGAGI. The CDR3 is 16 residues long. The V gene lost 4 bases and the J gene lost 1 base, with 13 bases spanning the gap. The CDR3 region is CASSSLRTVNTGELFF. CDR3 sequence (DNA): TGTGCCAGCAGTTCGCTGAGGACGGTGAACACCGGGGAGCTGTTTTTT.

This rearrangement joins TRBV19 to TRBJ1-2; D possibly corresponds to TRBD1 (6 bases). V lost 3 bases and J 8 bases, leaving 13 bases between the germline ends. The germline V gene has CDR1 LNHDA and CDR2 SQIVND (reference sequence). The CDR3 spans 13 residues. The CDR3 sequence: CASSMAGARGYTF. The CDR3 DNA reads TGTGCCAGTAGTATGGCAGGGGCCCGAGGCTACACCTTC.

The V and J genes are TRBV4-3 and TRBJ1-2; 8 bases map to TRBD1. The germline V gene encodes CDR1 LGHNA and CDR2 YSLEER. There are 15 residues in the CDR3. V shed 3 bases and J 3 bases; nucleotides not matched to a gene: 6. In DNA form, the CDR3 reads TGCGCCAGCAGCCAGTACGGGACAGGAGACTATGGCTACACCTTC. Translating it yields CASSQYGTGDYGYTF.

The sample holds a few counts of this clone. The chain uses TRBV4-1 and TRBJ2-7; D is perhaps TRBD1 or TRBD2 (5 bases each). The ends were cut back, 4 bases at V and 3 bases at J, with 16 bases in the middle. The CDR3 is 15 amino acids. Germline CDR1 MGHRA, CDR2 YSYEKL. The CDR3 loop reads CASSPRDRGGYEQYF. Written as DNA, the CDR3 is TGCGCCAGCAGCCCCCGGGACCGAGGAGGCTACGAGCAGTACTTC.

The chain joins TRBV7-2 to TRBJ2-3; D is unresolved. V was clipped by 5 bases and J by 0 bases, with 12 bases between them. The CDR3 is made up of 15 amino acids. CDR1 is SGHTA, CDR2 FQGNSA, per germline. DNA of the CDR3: TGTGCCAGCAGCCACCGGGCCTTCAGCACAGATACGCAGTATTTT. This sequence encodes CASSHRAFSTDTQYF.

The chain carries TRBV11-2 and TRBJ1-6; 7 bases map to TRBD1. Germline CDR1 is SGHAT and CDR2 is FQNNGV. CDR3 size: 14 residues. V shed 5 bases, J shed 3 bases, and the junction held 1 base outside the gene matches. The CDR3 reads CASSRQGYNSPLHF. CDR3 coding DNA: TGTGCCAGCAGCCGACAGGGCTATAATTCACCCCTCCACTTT.

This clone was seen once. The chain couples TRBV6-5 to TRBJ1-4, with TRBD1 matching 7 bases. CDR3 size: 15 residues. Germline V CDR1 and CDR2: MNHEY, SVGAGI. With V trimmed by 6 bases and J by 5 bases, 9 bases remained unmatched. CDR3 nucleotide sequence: TGTGCCAGCAGCCCGGGGACAGCTATCAATGAAAAACTGTTTTTT. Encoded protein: CASSPGTAINEKLFF.

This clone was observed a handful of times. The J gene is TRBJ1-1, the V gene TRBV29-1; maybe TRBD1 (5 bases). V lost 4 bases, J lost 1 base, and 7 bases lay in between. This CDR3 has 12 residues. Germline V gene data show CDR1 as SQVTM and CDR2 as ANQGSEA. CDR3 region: CSVVGANTEAFF. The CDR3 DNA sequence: TGCAGCGTTGTTGGGGCGAACACTGAAGCTTTCTTT.

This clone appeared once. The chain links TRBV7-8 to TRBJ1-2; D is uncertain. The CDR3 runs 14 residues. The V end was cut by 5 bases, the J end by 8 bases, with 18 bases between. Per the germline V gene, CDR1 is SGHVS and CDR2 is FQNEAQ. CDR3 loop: CASSPEVAGRGYTF. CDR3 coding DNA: TGTGCCAGCAGCCCAGAAGTGGCAGGCCGGGGCTACACCTTC. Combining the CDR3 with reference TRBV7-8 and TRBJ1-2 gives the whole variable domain GAGVSQSPRYKVAKRGQDVALRCDPISGHVSLFWYQQALGQGPEFLTYFQNEAQLDKSGLPSDRFFAERPEGSVSTLKIQRTQQEDSAVYLCASSPEVAGRGYTFGSGTRLTVV.

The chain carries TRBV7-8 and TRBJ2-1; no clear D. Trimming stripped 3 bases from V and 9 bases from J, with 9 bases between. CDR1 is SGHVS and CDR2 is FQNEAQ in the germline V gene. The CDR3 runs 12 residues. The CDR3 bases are TGTGCCAGCAGCTTCGGAGATGGTGAGCAGTTCTTC. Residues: CASSFGDGEQFF.